One T cell receptor beta chain is described in this entry. It lacks a known antigen. No quality values exist for individual bases; no much larger clone is one base distant. Measured from the cysteine to the phenylalanine, the CDR3 is 15 residues long. Left in the record is the CDR3 DNA by itself, 45 bases read in frame from the first base. Taken from the germline V gene, the CDR1 and CDR2 loops are LGHNA and YSLEER. Relative to germline, V is 4 bases shorter and J is 3 bases shorter, with 10 bases between their ends. This sample stems from a study of blood T cell repertoires in COVID-19 (dated by TCRdb to about 2020). Notes on the research overall: Collaborator samples came from the United States, Italy and Spain and covered acute and convalescent phases of COVID-19. The prospective study material was composed of cDNA or gDNA derived from T cells, B-cell-depleted T cells, or PBMCs. A freely available public database, intended as a resource for researchers studying the immune response to SARS-CoV-2, is where the repertoires were released. The samples were drawn from the first 160 participants of the ongoing ImmuneRACE study and from 1,200 or so subjects provided by 6 global collaborators. Sample metadata almost always included a de-identified subject ID, COVID-19 status, age in years and sex. Where HLA class I and class II types were available, the types were taken from metadata supplied by the sample provider, not from assay-based typing. The dataset comprised deeply sampled blood TCRbeta repertoires from subjects exposed to, actively infected with, or recovered from COVID-19. What the work shows at the level of the full study, not this receptor alone: Clinical and demographic metadata were provided uncurated, with the amount varying by source and participant.

The collaborating institutions used their own protocols to collect whole blood in K2EDTA tubes. For TCRbeta analysis, collaborator samples were shipped as frozen whole blood, as isolated PBMCs, or as DNA extracted from either sample type. TCRbeta CDR3 regions were amplified from genomic DNA by means of the immunoSEQ Assay, a bias-controlled multiplex PCR. The paper's processing steps were these. The number of nucleated cells in each sample was estimated by amplification of reference gene primers within the assay. Sequence reads were collapsed and filtered to measure the absolute abundance of every unique TCRbeta CDR3 rearrangement. For each sample, productive Simpson clonality was calculated as the square root of Simpson's diversity index across productive rearrangements. TCRdb carries this immuneACCESS record with in-frame sequences only. Its versions omit some clonotypes, under half of them owing to an unresolved V gene in the studies checked, with the rest unexplained. That table is the source of V, J and clone size, and D and trimming were worked out from the DNA. The sample data list 150,000 to 200,000 clones, and about 90% of these were observed just once. The ten largest make up under 5% of the sample.

The sequence came from a woman in her seventies with acute or convalescent COVID-19. The source material was peripheral blood. This chain is built from TRBV4-3 and TRBJ1-6; the D region possibly corresponds to TRBD1 (6 bases align). The CDR3 is CASSPNRDYNSPLHF. In nucleotides, the sequence is TGCGCCAGCAGCCCTAACAGGGACTATAATTCACCCCTCCACTTT.